This T cell receptor (beta chain) derives from a study of cytomegalovirus exposure and HLA in healthy donors. With regard to this clone: Its target is unknown.

Findings and caveats of the study: Across donors, presence/absence analyses took sequencing depth to be roughly uniform.

CDR3 length equals 16 residues. The ends lost 3 bases at V and 0 bases at J; junction bases unmatched: 5. Germline V gene data show CDR1 as MNHEY and CDR2 as SMNVEV (reference sequence). The PCR had 60 Vbeta and 13 Jbeta primers. Sequencing used immunoSEQ multiplex PCR; TCRdb keeps in-frame clones, though not all of them. The sample has 300,000 or so clones, 84% seen once. The rearrangement uses TRBV27 and TRBJ2-1; 7 positions agree with TRBD1. Material for sequencing was PBMCs. This receptor was taken from a woman aged 40-49 years in good health and CMV-seropositive. In DNA, the CDR3 is TGTGCCAGCAGTTTCCAGACAGGGAGCTCCTACAATGAGCAGTTCTTC. Translation gives CASSFQTGSSYNEQFF.